These T cell receptor beta chains were read from a single sample in a study of cytomegalovirus exposure and HLA in healthy donors. Libraries were prepared by immunoSEQ multiplex PCR; TCRdb keeps only in-frame clonotypes and omits some of them. The sample lists over 100,000 clones; 60% to 85% were seen once. What was sequenced was PBMCs. Receptors were obtained from a woman in her forties in good health and CMV-seronegative. Each CDR3 is given with its conserved first and last residue. The order of the fields is D gene, J gene, CDR3 length, clone size, V gene, CDR3 DNA, CDR3 protein. D genes are given only for firm matches. For some rows the clone size is stated as once, few or many, or as a class when expanded; others skip it.

D: -
J: TRBJ1-4
length: 15
size: -
V: TRBV7-9
DNA: TGTGCCAGCAGCTTAAAGGGACTGAGTAATGAAAAACTGTTTTTT
CDR3: CASSLKGLSNEKLFF

D: TRBD1
J: TRBJ1-2
length: 14
size: -
V: TRBV27
DNA: TGTGCCAGCAGTTCCGGGACAGGGTGGTATGGCTACACCTTC
CDR3: CASSSGTGWYGYTF

D: TRBD2
J: TRBJ2-7
length: 16
size: -
V: TRBV5-6
DNA: TGTGCCAGCAGCGTCGCTGGAGCGGGGGAACCCTACGAGCAGTACTTC
CDR3: CASSVAGAGEPYEQYF

D: TRBD1
J: TRBJ2-5
length: 13
size: once
V: TRBV10-2
DNA: TGCGCCAGCAGGGTGACAGGGGTTGAGACCCAGTACTTC
CDR3: CASRVTGVETQYF

D: TRBD1
J: TRBJ2-7
length: 13
size: -
V: TRBV2
DNA: TGTGCCAGCTTTGGCCTGAGGGACAGCGAGCAGTACTTC
CDR3: CASFGLRDSEQYF

D: -
J: TRBJ1-4
length: 15
size: -
V: TRBV19
DNA: TGTGCCAGTACCGATAGGGGCAGGTTTGATGAAAAACTGTTTTTT
CDR3: CASTDRGRFDEKLFF

D: -
J: TRBJ2-1
length: 16
size: -
V: TRBV9
DNA: TGTGCCAGCAGCCCCGCCCGAGTAAGCTCCTACAATGAGCAGTTCTTC
CDR3: CASSPARVSSYNEQFF

D: TRBD1
J: TRBJ1-1
length: 14
size: -
V: TRBV5-4
DNA: TGTGCCACTACAGACAGGGCGATACACACTGAAGCTTTCTTT
CDR3: CATTDRAIHTEAFF

D: TRBD2
J: TRBJ2-1
length: 18
size: -
V: TRBV28
DNA: TGTGCCAGCAGTTTATTAAGACTAGCGGGGGGCTCCTACAATGAGCAGTTCTTC
CDR3: CASSLLRLAGGSYNEQFF

D: TRBD1
J: TRBJ1-5
length: 15
size: -
V: TRBV6-1
DNA: TGTGCCAGCAGTGCCGGGACAGGGTTTAATCAGCCCCAGCATTTT
CDR3: CASSAGTGFNQPQHF

D: -
J: TRBJ2-3
length: 12
size: once
V: TRBV7-8
DNA: TGTGCCAGCAGCTTGGAGACAGATACGCAGTATTTT
CDR3: CASSLETDTQYF

D: -
J: TRBJ2-4
length: 16
size: -
V: TRBV28
DNA: TGTGCCAGCAGTCCTCCTGCTACTGTAGCCAAAAACATTCAGTACTTC
CDR3: CASSPPATVAKNIQYF

D: -
J: TRBJ1-6
length: 16
size: -
V: TRBV30
DNA: TGTGCCTGGAGTCCCCAGGGGTGGTCAGTAGGATCACCCCTCCACTTT
CDR3: CAWSPQGWSVGSPLHF

D: -
J: TRBJ2-1
length: 14
size: -
V: TRBV7-9
DNA: TGTGCCAGCAGCCCCTCGGTATCTTCGGATGAGCAGTTCTTC
CDR3: CASSPSVSSDEQFF

D: TRBD1
J: TRBJ1-1
length: 14
size: once
V: TRBV5-5
DNA: TGTGCCAGCAGCTTAAACAGGGGAGACACTGAAGCTTTCTTT
CDR3: CASSLNRGDTEAFF

D: -
J: TRBJ1-4
length: 14
size: -
V: TRBV5-1
DNA: TGCGCCAGCAGCTTGGCCACAGGTGCTGCAAAACTGTTTTTT
CDR3: CASSLATGAAKLFF

D: -
J: TRBJ2-5
length: 14
size: -
V: TRBV19
DNA: TGTGCCAGTAGTATCGGCAACGGGAAAGAGACCCAGTACTTC
CDR3: CASSIGNGKETQYF

D: -
J: TRBJ1-4
length: 15
size: -
V: TRBV5-1
DNA: TGCGCCAGCAGCCCGCAGCAGGGCTCCTATGAAAAACTGTTTTTT
CDR3: CASSPQQGSYEKLFF

D: -
J: TRBJ1-1
length: 12
size: once
V: TRBV7-2
DNA: TGTGCCAGCAGCTCCACAGGGTGTGAAGCTTTCTTT
CDR3: CASSSTGCEAFF

D: -
J: TRBJ1-5
length: 12
size: few
V: TRBV19
DNA: TGTGCCAGTAAGGGGTTAGTTGGGCCCCAGCATTTT
CDR3: CASKGLVGPQHF

D: TRBD1
J: TRBJ2-7
length: 17
size: -
V: TRBV28
DNA: TGTGCCAGCAGTTTGGGGTACCAGGGACAGCATATGTACGAGCAGTACTTC
CDR3: CASSLGYQGQHMYEQYF

D: -
J: TRBJ1-5
length: 15
size: -
V: TRBV19
DNA: TGTGCCAGTAGTAGGGGCCCTGGGGTCAATCAGCCCCAGCATTTT
CDR3: CASSRGPGVNQPQHF

D: TRBD1
J: TRBJ2-2
length: 20
size: -
V: TRBV15
DNA: TGTGCCACCAGCAGAGATAGTGAAATAAACCGGGACAGGGTCACCGGGGAGCTGTTTTTT
CDR3: CATSRDSEINRDRVTGELFF

D: -
J: TRBJ2-5
length: 14
size: -
V: TRBV2
DNA: TGTGCCAGCAGTCGACACGGGGGACAAGAGACCCAGTACTTC
CDR3: CASSRHGGQETQYF

D: -
J: TRBJ1-6
length: 14
size: once
V: TRBV5-4
DNA: TGTGCCAGCAGCTTGCAAGGAGACCATTCACCCCTCCACTTT
CDR3: CASSLQGDHSPLHF

D: TRBD1
J: TRBJ2-7
length: 17
size: -
V: TRBV25-1
DNA: TGTGCCAGCAGTACCTCGGGACAGGGATTGGCCGGCTACGAGCAGTACTTC
CDR3: CASSTSGQGLAGYEQYF

D: TRBD2
J: TRBJ2-5
length: 17
size: once
V: TRBV19
DNA: TGTGCCAGTAGACCGGTTCGCCGCGGGGGAGGCGAGGAGACCCAGTACTTC
CDR3: CASRPVRRGGGEETQYF

D: -
J: TRBJ1-5
length: 17
size: -
V: TRBV19
DNA: TGTGCCAGTAGTGACAAACTTTGGGACACAAGGAATCAGCCCCAGCATTTT
CDR3: CASSDKLWDTRNQPQHF

D: -
J: TRBJ1-1
length: 13
size: -
V: TRBV7-2
DNA: TGTGCCAGCAGCTACGACAGGAACACTGAAGCTTTCTTT
CDR3: CASSYDRNTEAFF

D: -
J: TRBJ2-1
length: 13
size: few
V: TRBV29-1
DNA: TGCAGCGTTGGGGGCAGTCCCTACAATGAGCAGTTCTTC
CDR3: CSVGGSPYNEQFF

D: TRBD1
J: TRBJ1-1
length: 15
size: -
V: TRBV6-1
DNA: TGTGCCAGCAGTGAATTGGGGACAGGGGAAACTGAAGCTTTCTTT
CDR3: CASSELGTGETEAFF

D: -
J: TRBJ2-1
length: 15
size: -
V: TRBV5-1
DNA: TGCGCCAGCAGCTTGGGAGGGCAACTCTACAATGAGCAGTTCTTC
CDR3: CASSLGGQLYNEQFF

D: -
J: TRBJ1-5
length: 16
size: -
V: TRBV7-2
DNA: TGTGCCAGCAGCTTTGAAACGGGCAGGGTGAATCAGCCCCAGCATTTT
CDR3: CASSFETGRVNQPQHF

D: TRBD1
J: TRBJ1-6
length: 15
size: few
V: TRBV28
DNA: TGTGCCAGCGAGTTTGTTGGGACAGGACATTCACCCCTCCACTTT
CDR3: CASEFVGTGHSPLHF

D: -
J: TRBJ1-2
length: 14
size: once
V: TRBV4-2
DNA: TGTGCCAGCAGACCCGGCGGGGCAAACTATGGCTACACCTTC
CDR3: CASRPGGANYGYTF

D: -
J: TRBJ1-2
length: 13
size: -
V: TRBV2
DNA: TGTGCCAGCTCTCGGAGACAGCTATATGGCTACACCTTC
CDR3: CASSRRQLYGYTF

D: -
J: TRBJ2-1
length: 16
size: -
V: TRBV6-4
DNA: TGTGCCAGCAGTGACGGCGGGGGCAGCTCCTACAATGAGCAGTTCTTC
CDR3: CASSDGGGSSYNEQFF

D: -
J: TRBJ2-7
length: 16
size: once
V: TRBV5-4
DNA: TGTGCCAGCAGCTTGGAGCCGGTGGGGCTGGCCTACGAGCAGTACTTC
CDR3: CASSLEPVGLAYEQYF

D: TRBD1
J: TRBJ1-4
length: 13
size: once
V: TRBV7-7
DNA: TGTGCTAGCAGCCAGGACAGGGTTGGAAAACTGTTTTTT
CDR3: CASSQDRVGKLFF

D: TRBD2
J: TRBJ2-7
length: 15
size: -
V: TRBV7-2
DNA: TGTGCCAGCAGCCAGACTAGCGGGGGGGCGTACGAGCAGTACTTC
CDR3: CASSQTSGGAYEQYF

D: -
J: TRBJ2-7
length: 14
size: -
V: TRBV6-1
DNA: TGTGCCAGCACTGTATCTGTAGGGGCCTACGAGCAGTACTTC
CDR3: CASTVSVGAYEQYF

D: -
J: TRBJ1-1
length: 14
size: -
V: TRBV5-4
DNA: TGTGCCAGCAGCTCCGGGACACAGAACACTGAAGCTTTCTTT
CDR3: CASSSGTQNTEAFF

D: TRBD1
J: TRBJ1-5
length: 15
size: -
V: TRBV28
DNA: TGTGCCAGCACCAAGACAGGGGAAGCGGGGCAGCCCCAGCATTTT
CDR3: CASTKTGEAGQPQHF

D: -
J: TRBJ1-1
length: 11
size: -
V: TRBV28
DNA: TGTGCCAGCATAACGGGTACTGGGGCTTTCTTT
CDR3: CASITGTGAFF

D: -
J: TRBJ2-2
length: 12
size: -
V: TRBV6-5
DNA: TGTGCCAGCAGTTACCTAACCGGGGAGCTGTTTTTT
CDR3: CASSYLTGELFF

D: -
J: TRBJ1-2
length: 14
size: -
V: TRBV7-9
DNA: TGTGCCAGCAGCCTACAGGCGACTAACTATGGCTACACCTTC
CDR3: CASSLQATNYGYTF

D: -
J: TRBJ2-7
length: 13
size: -
V: TRBV5-1
DNA: TGCGCCAGCAGCTTGGTTGGAGGGGTCGAGCAGTACTTC
CDR3: CASSLVGGVEQYF

D: TRBD1
J: TRBJ1-5
length: 14
size: -
V: TRBV6-5
DNA: TGTGCCAGCAGTCGACAGGGCTTCAATCAGCCCCAGCATTTT
CDR3: CASSRQGFNQPQHF